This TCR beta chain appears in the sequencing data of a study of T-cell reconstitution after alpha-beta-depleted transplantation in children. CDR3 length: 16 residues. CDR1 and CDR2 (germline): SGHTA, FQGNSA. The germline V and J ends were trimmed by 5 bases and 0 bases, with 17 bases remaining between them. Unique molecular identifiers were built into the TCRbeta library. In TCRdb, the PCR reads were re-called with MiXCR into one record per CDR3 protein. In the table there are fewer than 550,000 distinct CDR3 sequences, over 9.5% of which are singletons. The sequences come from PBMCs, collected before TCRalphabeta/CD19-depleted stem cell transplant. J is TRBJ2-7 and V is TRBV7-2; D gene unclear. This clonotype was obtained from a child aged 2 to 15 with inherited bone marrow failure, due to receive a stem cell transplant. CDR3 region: CASSPRGGSLSYEQYF. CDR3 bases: TGTGCCAGCAGCCCCCGAGGTGGCAGTCTCTCCTACGAGCAGTACTTC. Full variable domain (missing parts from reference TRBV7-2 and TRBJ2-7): GAGVSQSPSNKVTEKGKDVELRCDPISGHTALYWYRQSLGQGLEFLIYFQGNSAPDKSGLPSDRFSAERTGGSVSTLTIQRTQQEDSAVYLCASSPRGGSLSYEQYFGPGTRLTVT.